The 28 T cell receptor beta chains below were found in one sample sequenced in a study of type 1 and type 2 diabetes patients. PCR was run on genomic DNA. A primer set of 30 forward and 13 reverse primers amplified the CDR3. A single record per CDR3 protein comes from TCRdb applying MiXCR to the multiplex PCR reads. The sample carries 270,000 or so distinct CDR3 sequences, over 45% recorded once. The source material was peripheral blood mononuclear cells (PBMCs). The receptors originated from a man aged 18-30 years with type 2 diabetes.

This chain uses TRBV7-3 with TRBJ1-6, with TRBD1 matching over 8 bases. With 4 bases clipped from V and 9 bases from J, the junction kept 5 bases outside the gene matches. Germline lookup yields CDR1 SGHTA and CDR2 FQGTGA. The CDR3 length is 14 residues. CDR3 sequence (DNA): TGTGCCAGCAGCTCGGGACAGGTTGGTTCACCCCTCCACTTT. It codes for CASSSGQVGSPLHF.

This clonotype has only a few counts. The chain employs TRBV3-1 and TRBJ1-1, with a tentative D call TRBD1 (6 bases). V lost 5 bases, J lost 6 bases, and 13 bases lay in between. The CDR3 extends over 13 amino acids. Germline values: CDR1 LGHDT, CDR2 YNNKEL (reference sequence). CDR3 DNA sequence: TGTGCCAGCAGCGCGTACAGGGCCTCTGAAGCTTTCTTT. Translation: CASSAYRASEAFF.

The rearrangement joins TRBV7-9 to TRBJ1-2; D remains unclear. Germline lookup yields CDR1 SEHNR and CDR2 FQNEAQ (reference sequence). Trimming pared 1 base from V and 5 bases from J, leaving 11 bases between. This CDR3 region has 14 residues. The CDR3 DNA reads TGTGCCAGCAGCTTAGTCACAGCCGGATATGGCTACACCTTC. Protein product: CASSLVTAGYGYTF.

V is TRBV9 and J is TRBJ2-3, with 9 bases that match TRBD1. Germline V gene sequence: CDR1 SGDLS, CDR2 YYNGEE. The trim removed 1 base at V and 3 bases at J, leaving 3 bases unmatched. This CDR3 contains 15 residues. The CDR3 sequence is CASSVSGQGTDTQYF. Written as DNA, the CDR3 is TGTGCCAGCAGCGTAAGTGGACAGGGGACAGATACGCAGTATTTT.

The gene calls are TRBV15 and TRBJ2-7, with 7 bases lining up with TRBD1. V dropped 3 bases and J dropped 2; count of bases not matched to a gene: 7. CDR1 is LNHNV, CDR2 YYDKDF, per germline (reference sequence). This CDR3 region has 15 residues. The CDR3 sequence is CATSRNRQGAYEQYF. In DNA form, the CDR3 reads TGTGCCACCAGCAGGAACCGTCAGGGGGCCTACGAGCAGTACTTC. Looking up the rest from reference TRBV15 and TRBJ2-7 gives the full variable domain: DAMVIQNPRYQVTQFGKPVTLSCSQTLNHNVMYWYQQKSSQAPKLLFHYYDKDFNNEADTPDNFQSRRPNTSFCFLDIRSPGLGDTAMYLCATSRNRQGAYEQYFGPGTRLTVT.

The chain uses TRBV10-3 and TRBJ2-1; tentatively, D is TRBD2 (5 bases). From germline, CDR1 is ENHRY and CDR2 SYGVKD. The CDR3 runs to 13 residues. V was pared by 10 bases and J by 7 bases, with 17 bases between. The CDR3 sequence: CASSEREGNEQFF. DNA of the CDR3: TGTGCCAGCAGCGAACGGGAAGGAAATGAGCAGTTCTTC.

The chain employs TRBV20-1 and TRBJ1-1; D gene uncertain. There are 14 residues in the CDR3. Germline V gene sequence: CDR1 DFQATT, CDR2 SNEGSKA (reference sequence). V lost 4 bases to trimming and J lost 1 base, with 13 bases between them. CDR3 protein: CSANYREENTEAFF. For the CDR3, the DNA is TGCAGTGCTAACTACAGAGAGGAGAACACTGAAGCTTTCTTT.

The chain combines TRBV27 with TRBJ1-6; D might be TRBD1 (5 bases). The CDR3 totals 14 residues. Trimming cost V 5 bases and J 10 bases, with 15 bases left between them. CDR1 and CDR2 (germline): MNHEY, SMNVEV (reference sequence). The DNA of the CDR3 is TGTGCCAGCAGTCTTAAGACAGATCTCTCACCCCTCCACTTT. Its translation is CASSLKTDLSPLHF.

The chain has TRBV28 and TRBJ1-2; TRBD1 aligns across 9 bases. The CDR3 extends over 17 amino acids. The V and J ends lost 6 bases and 5 bases, in that order; junction bases with no gene match: 16. Germline CDR1 MDHEN, CDR2 SYDVKM. The CDR3 loop reads CASSNIKQGAERYGYTF. CDR3 sequence (DNA): TGTGCCAGCAGCAATATCAAACAGGGGGCAGAACGATATGGCTACACCTTC.

The chain employs TRBV19 and TRBJ2-2; D uncertain. V lost 2 bases to trimming and J lost 5 bases, with 0 bases between them. CDR3 size: 11 residues. CDR1 and CDR2 from the germline V gene are LNHDA and SQIVND (reference sequence). Here the CDR3 DNA reads TGTGCCAGTAGTATAACCGGGGAGCTGTTTTTT. Its translation is CASSITGELFF.

This clonotype has just one count. The rearrangement joins TRBV28 to TRBJ1-6; 7 positions agree with TRBD1. Per the germline V gene, CDR1 is MDHEN and CDR2 is SYDVKM. This CDR3 is 14 amino acids long. J gave up 5 bases and V 7 bases, and 5 bases lay outside the gene matches. CDR3 residues: CASTPTGNNSPLHF. As DNA, the CDR3 is TGTGCCAGCACCCCGACAGGGAATAATTCACCCCTCCACTTT.

The V gene is TRBV19, the J gene TRBJ1-1; tentative D call: TRBD1 (5 bases). V lost 2 bases and J lost 3, with 10 bases in between. The CDR3 consists of 14 residues. Per the germline V gene, CDR1 is LNHDA and CDR2 is SQIVND (reference sequence). This CDR3 is CASSIRRGDTEAFF. In DNA form, the CDR3 reads TGTGCCAGTAGTATAAGGCGGGGGGACACTGAAGCTTTCTTT.

The J gene is TRBJ2-5, the V gene TRBV5-4; D uncertain. There are 12 residues in the CDR3. Trimming removed 3 bases at V and 5 bases at J, with 8 bases between. Germline V lookup: CDR1 SGHNT, CDR2 YYREEE (reference sequence). DNA for the CDR3: TGTGCCAGCAGCTCAGCCTCGGAGACCCAGTACTTC. This encodes CASSSASETQYF.

The chain couples TRBV24-1 to TRBJ2-5; perhaps TRBD2 as D (5 bases). The J call may be mistaken, given a closer DNA end match to TRBJ2-1. This CDR3 comprises 13 residues. Looked up from germline, CDR1 is KGHDR and CDR2 is SFDVKD. For the CDR3, the DNA is TGTGCCACCAGCGACACTAGTTACAATGAGCAGTTCTTC. Translated: CATSDTSYNEQFF.

This chain joins TRBV4-3 and TRBJ2-4; 7 bases are a match to TRBD2. The CDR3 runs 17 residues. Germline lookup yields CDR1 LGHNA and CDR2 YSLEER. V gave up 7 bases and J gave up 2 bases; unmatched junction bases: 14. The chain's CDR3 is CASIGRAGRSPKNIQYF. The CDR3 DNA sequence: TGCGCCAGCATTGGGAGGGCGGGGAGATCACCCAAAAACATTCAGTACTTC.

The table lists this clonotype with a few counts. The chain has TRBV10-3 and TRBJ2-3, with D tentatively TRBD1 or TRBD2 (5 bases each). This CDR3 is built from 13 residues. Germline CDR1 is ENHRY and CDR2 is SYGVKD. V was trimmed by 11 bases and J by 0 bases, leaving 12 bases between them. In nucleotides, the CDR3 is TGTGCCTCCGGGACGGTTAGCACAGATACGCAGTATTTT. It is translated as CASGTVSTDTQYF.

This clonotype was observed a single time. The chain has TRBV15 and TRBJ2-3; D uncertain. Trimming cost V 0 bases and J 5 bases, with 15 bases left between them. Germline CDR1 reads LNHNV; CDR2 reads YYDKDF (reference sequence). The CDR3 covers 16 residues. The chain's CDR3 is CATSRDLPTRGDTQYF. CDR3 DNA: TGTGCCACCAGCAGAGATCTCCCGACTCGCGGAGATACGCAGTATTTT.

The chain links TRBV7-8 to TRBJ2-3; 9 bases agree with TRBD2. The germline CDR1 and CDR2 sequences are SGHVS and FQNEAQ. This CDR3 spans 15 amino acids. V shed 4 bases and J 4 bases; nucleotides not matched to a gene: 6. CDR3 nucleotides: TGTGCCAGCAGCTCCTTAGCGGGGGAATCAGATACGCAGTATTTT. Its translation: CASSSLAGESDTQYF.

The chain uses TRBV19 and TRBJ2-1; D unclear. CDR3 length: 16 amino acids. Trimming pared 0 bases from V and 0 bases from J, leaving 9 bases between. Germline V gives CDR1 LNHDA, CDR2 SQIVND (reference sequence). DNA of the CDR3: TGTGCCAGTAGTATAGAGGCGTATAGCTCCTACAATGAGCAGTTCTTC. This gives the protein CASSIEAYSSYNEQFF.

The table lists this clonotype with many counts. The chain employs TRBV24-1 and TRBJ2-7; D not certain. The CDR3 has 12 amino acids. V was cut by 2 bases and J by 4 bases, with 5 bases left in between. Germline CDR1 is KGHDR and CDR2 is SFDVKD. The CDR3: CATSDSQYEQYF. CDR3 DNA: TGTGCCACCAGTGATTCCCAATACGAGCAGTACTTC.

V and J are TRBV15 and TRBJ1-6, with D maybe TRBD1 (5 bases). The CDR3 loop spans 17 amino acids. V gave up 0 bases and J gave up 3 bases, with 12 bases separating them. Germline V gives CDR1 LNHNV, CDR2 YYDKDF (reference sequence). CDR3 region: CATSRDRGMDYNSPLHF. CDR3 in DNA: TGTGCCACCAGCAGAGATAGGGGAATGGACTATAATTCACCCCTCCACTTT.

There are a few counts of this clonotype. V gene TRBV27 combines with J gene TRBJ1-5; no reliable D call. V lost 2 bases and J lost 4, with 15 bases in between. The CDR3 is made up of 16 amino acids. Per germline, CDR1 MNHEY and CDR2 SMNVEV (reference sequence). The CDR3 reads CASSLNGPRFNQPQHF. In DNA, the CDR3 is TGTGCCAGCAGTTTAAATGGTCCAAGGTTTAATCAGCCCCAGCATTTT.

CDR3 loop: CSAAGRGYRDTQYF. CDR3 bases: TGCAGTGCTGCCGGGAGGGGTTATCGGGATACGCAGTATTTT. The J gene is TRBJ2-5, the V gene TRBV20-1; 8 bases are shared with TRBD2. The J call is doubtful: the DNA matches TRBJ2-3 better. Germline-derived CDR1 and CDR2 are DFQATT and SNEGSKA (reference sequence). This CDR3 region has 14 residues.

This sequence joins TRBV20-1 and TRBJ1-1, with D possibly being TRBD1 (6 bases). V shed 1 base and J shed 2 bases, with 11 bases lying between them. Germline V gene lookup returns CDR1 DFQATT and CDR2 SNEGSKA (reference sequence). CDR3 size: 14 residues. CDR3 residues: CSARGRRGNTEAFF. In nucleotides, the CDR3 is TGCAGTGCTAGAGGGCGCAGGGGAAACACTGAAGCTTTCTTT.

V and J are TRBV7-3 and TRBJ2-1; D unclear. The germline V gene has CDR1 SGHTA and CDR2 FQGTGA. This CDR3 contains 13 residues. V lost 6 bases to trimming and J lost 7 bases, with 13 bases between them. The CDR3, as DNA: TGTGCCAGCAGTTTAGGCCCGGGTAATGAGCAGTTCTTC. It translates to CASSLGPGNEQFF.

Many counts were recorded for this clonotype. The J gene is TRBJ2-7, the V gene TRBV30; 7 bases map to TRBD2. The CDR3 loop spans 18 amino acids. V shed 1 base and J 0 bases; nucleotides not matched to a gene: 15. The germline V gene has CDR1 GTSNPN and CDR2 SVGIG (reference sequence). CDR3 sequence (DNA): TGTGCCTGGAGTGCCGGCAGGCTAGCGGTTACTAGCTCCTACGAGCAGTACTTC. Translating it yields CAWSAGRLAVTSSYEQYF.

This clonotype has just one count. V and J are TRBV28 and TRBJ1-4, with 7 bases identical to TRBD1. CDR3 size: 12 residues. The V gene's germline CDR1 is MDHEN and CDR2 SYDVKM. V dropped 6 bases and J dropped 8; count of bases not matched to a gene: 3. The CDR3 DNA follows: TGTGCCAGCAGAACGACAGGGGAAAAACTGTTTTTT. Its translation: CASRTTGEKLFF. Together with reference TRBV28 and TRBJ1-4, the CDR3 gives the full variable domain: DVKVTQSSRYLVKRTGEKVFLECVQDMDHENMFWYRQDPGLGLRLIYFSYDVKMKEKGDIPEGYSVSREKKERFSLILESASTNQTSMYLCASRTTGEKLFFGSGTQLSVL.

The chain joins TRBV30 to TRBJ2-5; D not certain. The germline V gene encodes CDR1 GTSNPN and CDR2 SVGIG (reference sequence). CDR3 length: 11 residues. V lost 1 base and J 6 bases, leaving 6 bases between the germline ends. This CDR3 reads CAWSALKTQYF. CDR3 nucleotide sequence: TGTGCCTGGAGTGCCCTAAAGACCCAGTACTTC.